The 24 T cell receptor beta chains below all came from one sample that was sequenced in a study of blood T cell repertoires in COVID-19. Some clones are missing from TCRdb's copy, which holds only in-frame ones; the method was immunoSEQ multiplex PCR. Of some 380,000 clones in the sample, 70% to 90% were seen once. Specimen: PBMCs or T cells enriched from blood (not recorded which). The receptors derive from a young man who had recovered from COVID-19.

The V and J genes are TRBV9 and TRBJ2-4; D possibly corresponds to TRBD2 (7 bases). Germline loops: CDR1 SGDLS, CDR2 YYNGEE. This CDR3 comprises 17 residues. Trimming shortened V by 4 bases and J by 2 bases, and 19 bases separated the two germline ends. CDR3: CASSNPEGGRTKNIQYF. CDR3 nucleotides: TGTGCCAGCAGCAACCCCGAGGGGGGGAGGACCAAAAACATTCAGTACTTC.

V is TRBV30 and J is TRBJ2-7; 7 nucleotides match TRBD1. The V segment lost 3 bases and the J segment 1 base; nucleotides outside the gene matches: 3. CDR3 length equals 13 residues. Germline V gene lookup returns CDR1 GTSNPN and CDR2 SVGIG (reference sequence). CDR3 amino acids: CAWSVQGSYEQYF. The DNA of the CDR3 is TGTGCCTGGAGCGTACAGGGGTCCTACGAGCAGTACTTC.

CDR3 bases: TGTGCCAGCAGCCAAGACGGGGGGGTTAACCCTGAAGCTTTCTTT. This sequence encodes CASSQDGGVNPEAFF. The chain joins TRBV14 to TRBJ1-1; D might be TRBD1 (5 bases). Trimming removed 0 bases from V and 6 bases from J, with 14 bases in between. The CDR3 contains 15 residues. Looked up from germline, CDR1 is SGHDN and CDR2 is FVKESK.

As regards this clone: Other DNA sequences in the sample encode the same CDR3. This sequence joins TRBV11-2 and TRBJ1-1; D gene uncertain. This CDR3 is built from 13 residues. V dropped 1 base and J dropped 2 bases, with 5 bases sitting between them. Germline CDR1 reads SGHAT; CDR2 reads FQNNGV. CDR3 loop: CASSLGANTEAFF. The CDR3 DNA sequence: TGTGCCAGCAGCTTAGGGGCAAACACTGAAGCTTTCTTT.

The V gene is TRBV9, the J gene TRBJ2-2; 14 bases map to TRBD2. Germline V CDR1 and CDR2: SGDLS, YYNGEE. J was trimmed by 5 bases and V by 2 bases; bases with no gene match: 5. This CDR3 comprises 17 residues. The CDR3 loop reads CASSVGTSGGDTGELFF. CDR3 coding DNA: TGTGCCAGCAGCGTGGGGACTAGCGGGGGCGATACCGGGGAGCTGTTTTTT.

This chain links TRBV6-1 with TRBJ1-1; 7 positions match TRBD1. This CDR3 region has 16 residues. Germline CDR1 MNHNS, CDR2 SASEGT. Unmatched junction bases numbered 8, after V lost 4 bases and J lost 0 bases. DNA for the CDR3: TGTGCCAGCAGTGTGTCGACAGGGCGCATGAACACTGAAGCTTTCTTT. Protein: CASSVSTGRMNTEAFF.

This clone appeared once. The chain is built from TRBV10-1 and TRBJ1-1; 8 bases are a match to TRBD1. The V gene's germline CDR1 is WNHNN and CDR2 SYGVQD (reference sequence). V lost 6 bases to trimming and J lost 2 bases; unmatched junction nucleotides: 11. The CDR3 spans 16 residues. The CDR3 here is CASSAGTGDLNTEAFF. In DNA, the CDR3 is TGCGCCAGCAGCGCCGGGACAGGTGATTTAAACACTGAAGCTTTCTTT.

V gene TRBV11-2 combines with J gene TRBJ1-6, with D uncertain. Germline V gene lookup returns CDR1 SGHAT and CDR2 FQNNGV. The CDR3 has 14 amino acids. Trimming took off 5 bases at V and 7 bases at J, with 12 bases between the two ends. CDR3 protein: CASSRSGNNSPLHF. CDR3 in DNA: TGTGCCAGCAGCCGGTCGGGGAACAATTCACCCCTCCACTTT.

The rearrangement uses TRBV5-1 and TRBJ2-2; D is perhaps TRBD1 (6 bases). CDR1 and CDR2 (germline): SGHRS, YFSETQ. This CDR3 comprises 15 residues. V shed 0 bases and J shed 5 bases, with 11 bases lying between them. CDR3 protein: CASSLEGQPTGELFF. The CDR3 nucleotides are TGCGCCAGCAGCTTGGAGGGACAACCGACCGGGGAGCTGTTTTTT. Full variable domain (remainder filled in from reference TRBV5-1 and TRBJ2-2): KAGVTQTPRYLIKTRGQQVTLSCSPISGHRSVSWYQQTPGQGLQFLFEYFSETQRNKGNFPGRFSGRQFSNSRSEMNVSTLELGDSALYLCASSLEGQPTGELFFGEGSRLTVL.

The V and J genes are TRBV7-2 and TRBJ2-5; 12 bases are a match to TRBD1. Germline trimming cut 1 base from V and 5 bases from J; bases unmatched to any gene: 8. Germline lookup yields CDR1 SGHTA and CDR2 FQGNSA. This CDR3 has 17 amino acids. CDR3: CASSLEGQGANGETQYF. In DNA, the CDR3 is TGTGCCAGCAGCTTAGAGGGACAGGGGGCGAATGGGGAGACCCAGTACTTC.

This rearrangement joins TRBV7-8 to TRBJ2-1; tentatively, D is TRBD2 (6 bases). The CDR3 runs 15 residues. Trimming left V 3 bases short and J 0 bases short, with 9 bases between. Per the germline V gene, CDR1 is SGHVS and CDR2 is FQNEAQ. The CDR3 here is CASSLDGSSYNEQFF. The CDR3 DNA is TGTGCCAGCAGCTTGGACGGGAGCTCCTACAATGAGCAGTTCTTC.

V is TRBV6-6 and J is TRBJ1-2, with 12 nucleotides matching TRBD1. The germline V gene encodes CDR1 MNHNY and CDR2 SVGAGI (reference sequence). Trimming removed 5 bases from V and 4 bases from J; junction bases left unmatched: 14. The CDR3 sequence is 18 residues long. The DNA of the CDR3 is TGTGCCAGCAGTCGACTCCCGGGACAGGGGGCCGAAGGCTATGGCTACACCTTC. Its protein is CASSRLPGQGAEGYGYTF.

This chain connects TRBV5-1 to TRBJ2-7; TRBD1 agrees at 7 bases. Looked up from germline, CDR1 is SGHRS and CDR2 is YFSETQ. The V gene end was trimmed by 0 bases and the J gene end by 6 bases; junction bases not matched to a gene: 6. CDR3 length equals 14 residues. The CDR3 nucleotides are TGCGCCAGCAGCTTGGGCAACAACAGGGGCGAGCAGTACTTC. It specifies CASSLGNNRGEQYF.

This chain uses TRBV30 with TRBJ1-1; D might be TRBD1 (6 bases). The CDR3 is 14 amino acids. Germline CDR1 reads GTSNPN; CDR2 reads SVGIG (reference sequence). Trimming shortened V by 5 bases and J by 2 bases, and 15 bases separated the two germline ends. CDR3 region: CAWSSGTPNTEAFF. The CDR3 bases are TGTGCCTGGTCCTCGGGGACACCAAACACTGAAGCTTTCTTT.

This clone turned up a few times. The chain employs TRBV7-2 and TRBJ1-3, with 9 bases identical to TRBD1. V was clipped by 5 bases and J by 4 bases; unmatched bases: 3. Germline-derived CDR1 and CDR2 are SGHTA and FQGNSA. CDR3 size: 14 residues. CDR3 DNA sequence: TGTGCCAGCAGCCAGGGGACAGGGGGAAACACCATATATTTT. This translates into CASSQGTGGNTIYF.

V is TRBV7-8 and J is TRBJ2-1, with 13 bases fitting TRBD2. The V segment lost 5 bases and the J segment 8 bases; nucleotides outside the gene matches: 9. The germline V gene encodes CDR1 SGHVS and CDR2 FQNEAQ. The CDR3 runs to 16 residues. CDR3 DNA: TGTGCCAGCAGCCTTAGACTAGCGGGGGGCGGGTATGAGCAGTTCTTC. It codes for CASSLRLAGGGYEQFF.

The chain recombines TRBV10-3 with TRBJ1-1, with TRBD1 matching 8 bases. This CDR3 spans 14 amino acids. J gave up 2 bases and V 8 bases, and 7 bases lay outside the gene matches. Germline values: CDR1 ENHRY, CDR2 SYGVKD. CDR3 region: CAIWDRSFNTEAFF. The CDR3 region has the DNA TGTGCCATCTGGGACAGGAGTTTTAACACTGAAGCTTTCTTT.

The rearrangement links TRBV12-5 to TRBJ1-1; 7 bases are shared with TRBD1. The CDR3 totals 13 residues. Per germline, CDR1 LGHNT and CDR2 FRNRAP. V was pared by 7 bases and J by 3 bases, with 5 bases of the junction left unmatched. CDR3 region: CASDLTGYTEAFF. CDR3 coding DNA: TGTGCTAGTGACTTGACAGGGTACACTGAAGCTTTCTTT.

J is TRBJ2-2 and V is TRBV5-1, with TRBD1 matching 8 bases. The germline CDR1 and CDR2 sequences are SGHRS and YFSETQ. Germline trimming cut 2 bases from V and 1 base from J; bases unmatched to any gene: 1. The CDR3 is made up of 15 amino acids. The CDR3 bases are TGCGCCAGCAGCTTCGGGACAGGGAACACCGGGGAGCTGTTTTTT. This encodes CASSFGTGNTGELFF.

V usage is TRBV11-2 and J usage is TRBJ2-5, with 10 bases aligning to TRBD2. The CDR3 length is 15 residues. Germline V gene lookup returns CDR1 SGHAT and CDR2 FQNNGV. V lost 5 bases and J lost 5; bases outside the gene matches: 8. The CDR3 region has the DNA TGTGCCAGCAGCACCATAGCGGGGGGAGGGGAGACCCAGTACTTC. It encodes CASSTIAGGGETQYF.

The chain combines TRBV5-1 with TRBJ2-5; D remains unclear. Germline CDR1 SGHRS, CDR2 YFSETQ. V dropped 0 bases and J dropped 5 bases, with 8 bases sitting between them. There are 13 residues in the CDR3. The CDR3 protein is CASSLDSTETQYF. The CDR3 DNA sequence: TGCGCCAGCAGCTTGGATAGTACCGAGACCCAGTACTTC.

The CDR3 DNA is TGTGCCAGCAGATCGGGACTACAAGAAAAACTGTTTTTT. Protein: CASRSGLQEKLFF. This chain uses TRBV12-3 or TRBV12-4 with TRBJ1-4; a weak D match, TRBD1 (5 bases). The CDR3 totals 13 residues. Trimming stripped 6 bases from V and 8 bases from J, with 13 bases between.

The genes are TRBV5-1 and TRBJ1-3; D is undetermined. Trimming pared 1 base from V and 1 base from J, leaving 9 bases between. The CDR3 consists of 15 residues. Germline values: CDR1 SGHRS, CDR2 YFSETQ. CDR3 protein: CASSLRSGSGNTIYF. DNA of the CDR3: TGCGCCAGCAGCTTGAGGAGTGGATCTGGAAACACCATATATTTT.

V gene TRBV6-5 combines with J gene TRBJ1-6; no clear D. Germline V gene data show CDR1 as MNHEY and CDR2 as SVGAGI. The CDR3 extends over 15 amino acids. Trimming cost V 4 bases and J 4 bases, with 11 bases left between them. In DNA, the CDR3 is TGTGCCAGCAGTTCGGGTCTCGCGTATAATTCACCCCTCCACTTT. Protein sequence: CASSSGLAYNSPLHF.